The T cell receptor beta chain under discussion was sequenced for a study of patients and donors after allogeneic stem cell transplantation. The germline V and J ends were trimmed by 3 bases and 4 bases, with 7 bases remaining between them. Germline V gene lookup returns CDR1 MNHEY and CDR2 SMNVEV (reference sequence). The CDR3 is made up of 13 amino acids. Each CDR3 protein gets one entry after TCRdb re-called the RT-PCR reads with MiXCR. The sample lists about 16,000 distinct CDR3 sequences, under 35% occurring once. V usage is TRBV27 and J usage is TRBJ1-5; the D is unclear. Sequencing was done on a sample of blood, either unsorted or a sorted T cell fraction (not recorded which). This receptor was identified in a human donor who was either an allogeneic HSCT recipient or a stem cell or donor lymphocyte infusion donor (not recorded which). It is not recorded whose cells these are; they may come from a transplant donor. The CDR3 loop is CASSFKENQPQHF. CDR3 nucleotide sequence: TGTGCCAGCAGTTTTAAGGAAAATCAGCCCCAGCATTTT.